This T cell receptor (beta chain) came from a study of T cell responses to AZD1222 COVID-19 vaccine. General observations from the study: Baseline seropositives among AZD1222 recipients totaled only 5 to 7. Recipients of two AZD1222 doses showed rising Spike-specific TCR breadth and depth. Clonal diversity was possibly underestimated, and white British individuals and females predominated among donors. Repertoires in all cases were sampled only once the peak T cell response had passed.

TCRdb keeps only in-frame clones here, not all; method: immunoSEQ multiplex PCR. This sample has some 79,000 clones, with around 85% found just once. The CDR3 length is 14 residues. The V gene end was trimmed by 2 bases and the J gene end by 5 bases; junction bases not matched to a gene: 5. The V gene's germline CDR1 is MNHEY and CDR2 SVGAGI. This clone was picked up one time. What it recognizes is unknown. The sample in question was peripheral blood, obtained 28 days after the second AZD1222 dose. This chain connects TRBV6-5 to TRBJ1-1, with TRBD1 identical over 7 bases. The source of this sequence is an adult who received the AZD1222 COVID-19 vaccine. The CDR3 reads CASSYEGGSTEAFF. The CDR3 nucleotides are TGTGCCAGCAGTTACGAAGGGGGCTCGACTGAAGCTTTCTTT.